This TCR beta chain came from a study of graft-versus-host responses after intestinal transplantation. Study-level background: Every recipient underwent anti-thymocyte globulin induction, then tacrolimus and steroids for 2 to 3 years. The study's findings and limits: Recipient marrow contained GvH clones, some of which appeared first in ileum or blood. Declining HvG levels early post-transplant were linked to peak circulating GvH clone levels. Allografts of one patient group, those with graft-donor T cell macrochimerism, had high graft-versus-host to host-versus-graft clonal ratios.

Libraries were prepared by immunoSEQ multiplex PCR; TCRdb keeps only in-frame clonotypes and omits some of them. The sample yields approximately 25,000 clones, approximately 93% seen once. This CDR3 has 17 residues. Germline V lookup: CDR1 SGHAT, CDR2 FQNNGV. V gave up 0 bases and J gave up 8 bases, with 21 bases separating them. As for this clone: Its antigen is unidentified.

The rearrangement joins TRBV11-2 to TRBJ2-3, with D possibly being TRBD1 or TRBD2 (6 bases each). The sequence derives from a human patient who received an intestinal transplant, so some T cells may come from the graft donor. The sample in question was PBMCs, obtained 18 days after transplant. The CDR3 DNA follows: TGTGCCAGCAGCTTAGACACCCAGGCCGGGGGCATCAGTACGCAGTATTTT. Encoded protein: CASSLDTQAGGISTQYF.